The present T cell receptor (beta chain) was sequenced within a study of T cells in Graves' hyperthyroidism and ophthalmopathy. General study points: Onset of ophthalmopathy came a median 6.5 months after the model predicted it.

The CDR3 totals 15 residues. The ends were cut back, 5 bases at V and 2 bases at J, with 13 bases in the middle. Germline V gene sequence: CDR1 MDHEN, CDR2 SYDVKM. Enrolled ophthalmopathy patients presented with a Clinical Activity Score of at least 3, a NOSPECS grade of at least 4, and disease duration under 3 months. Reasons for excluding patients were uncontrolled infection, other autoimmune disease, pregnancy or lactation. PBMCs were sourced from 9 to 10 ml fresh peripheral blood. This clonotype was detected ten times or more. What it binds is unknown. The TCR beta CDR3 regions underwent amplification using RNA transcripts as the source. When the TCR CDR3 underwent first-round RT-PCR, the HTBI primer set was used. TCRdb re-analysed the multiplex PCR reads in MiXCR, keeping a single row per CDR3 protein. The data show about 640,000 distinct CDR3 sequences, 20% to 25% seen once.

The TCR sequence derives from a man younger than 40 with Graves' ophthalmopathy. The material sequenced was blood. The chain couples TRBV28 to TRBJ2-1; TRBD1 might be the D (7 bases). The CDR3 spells CASSATGEAYNEQFF. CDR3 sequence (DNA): TGTGCCAGCAGTGCTACAGGGGAGGCCTACAATGAGCAGTTCTTC. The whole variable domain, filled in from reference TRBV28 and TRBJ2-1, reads DVKVTQSSRYLVKRTGEKVFLECVQDMDHENMFWYRQDPGLGLRLIYFSYDVKMKEKGDIPEGYSVSREKKERFSLILESASTNQTSMYLCASSATGEAYNEQFFGPGTRLTVL.